This passage covers 16 T cell receptor beta chains from one sample sequenced in a study of CD8 T cells in ankylosing spondylitis. MiXCR was run by TCRdb on the 5' RACE reads, yielding one entry per CDR3 protein. This table holds approximately 210,000 distinct CDR3 sequences, around 13% found once. Specimen: blood, either unsorted or a sorted T cell fraction (not recorded which). The receptors come from a male donor with ankylosing spondylitis or in good health (not recorded which).

This clonotype turned up a few times. The chain links TRBV2 to TRBJ2-7; a weak D match, TRBD2 (6 bases). V was shortened by 10 bases and J by 0 bases, with 16 bases between the two germline ends. The CDR3 contains 14 residues. Per germline, CDR1 SNHLY and CDR2 FYNNEI. The CDR3 DNA reads TGTGCCATCCCCTCCCGGGAGTCCTCCTACGAGCAGTACTTC. Translation: CAIPSRESSYEQYF. The full variable domain, in which reference TRBV2 and TRBJ2-7 provide the parts outside the CDR3, is EPEVTQTPSHQVTQMGQEVILRCVPISNHLYFYWYRQILGQKVEFLVSFYNNEISEKSEIFDDQFSVERPDGSNFTLKIRSTKLEDSAMYFCAIPSRESSYEQYFGPGTRLTVT.

The rearrangement links TRBV24-1 to TRBJ2-3; D perhaps matches TRBD2 (5 bases). Germline values: CDR1 KGHDR, CDR2 SFDVKD. The CDR3 runs to 13 residues. V lost 7 bases and J lost 4, with 11 bases in between. The CDR3 DNA is TGTGCCACCAGCCCCGGGCGGGCAGATACGCAGTATTTT. This translates into CATSPGRADTQYF.

V usage is TRBV2 and J usage is TRBJ2-3, with D perhaps assigned TRBD1 or TRBD2 (5 bases each). Looked up from germline, CDR1 is SNHLY and CDR2 is FYNNEI. The length of the CDR3 is 13 residues. With 11 bases removed from V and 2 bases from J, the gap between germline ends came to 14 bases. The CDR3 bases are TGTGCCGCAGGGACGGAAATCACAGATACGCAGTATTTT. Residues: CAAGTEITDTQYF.

This clonotype came up a few times. The genes are TRBV7-6 and TRBJ2-1; 16 bases are a match to TRBD2. CDR1 is SGHVS, CDR2 FNYEAQ, per germline. Trimming removed 2 bases from V and 7 bases from J; junction bases left unmatched: 2. CDR3 size: 16 residues. The CDR3 protein is CASSLWGLAGGNEQFF. The CDR3 DNA sequence: TGTGCCAGCAGCTTATGGGGACTAGCGGGGGGGAATGAGCAGTTCTTC.

The chain links TRBV11-2 to TRBJ1-6; TRBD1 aligns across 8 bases. Per germline, CDR1 SGHAT and CDR2 FQNNGV. This CDR3 comprises 14 residues. With 4 bases clipped from V and 5 bases from J, the junction kept 1 base outside the gene matches. CDR3 in amino acids: CASSYRGNNSPLHF. CDR3 bases: TGTGCCAGCAGCTACAGGGGGAATAATTCACCCCTCCACTTT.

The chain couples TRBV6-1 to TRBJ2-6; weak D call: TRBD1 (5 bases). This CDR3 has 14 amino acids. Between the trimmed V and J ends, which lost 6 bases and 1 base, there was a span of 7 bases. Looked up from germline, CDR1 is MNHNS and CDR2 is SASEGT. The CDR3 nucleotides are TGTGCCAGCAGCCCAGGGTCTGGGGCCAACGTCCTGACTTTC. It specifies CASSPGSGANVLTF.

V is TRBV6-4 and J is TRBJ2-1; TRBD2 matches at 11 bases. CDR1 MRHNA and CDR2 SNTAGT come from the germline V gene. The CDR3 spans 15 residues. With V trimmed by 10 bases and J by 5 bases, 10 bases remained unmatched. Here the CDR3 reads CANLIAGGPDNEQFF. The CDR3 nucleotides read TGTGCCAACCTGATAGCGGGAGGGCCCGACAATGAGCAGTTCTTC.

This clonotype has just a few counts. V usage is TRBV24-1 and J usage is TRBJ2-3; 9 nucleotides match TRBD1. From germline, CDR1 is KGHDR and CDR2 SFDVKD. The CDR3 extends over 13 amino acids. With V trimmed by 5 bases and J by 8 bases, 4 bases remained unmatched. The CDR3 here is CATSVGGQGTQYF. The CDR3 nucleotides read TGTGCCACCAGTGTTGGGGGACAGGGTACGCAGTATTTT.

This clonotype came up a few times. This sequence joins TRBV2 and TRBJ1-1; TRBD1 might be the D (5 bases). The CDR3 totals 15 residues. Trimming shortened V by 6 bases and J by 3 bases, and 17 bases separated the two germline ends. Germline CDR1 and CDR2: SNHLY and FYNNEI. CDR3 region: CASSSFGQGDTEAFF. Here the CDR3 DNA reads TGTGCCAGCAGCTCCTTCGGGCAGGGCGACACTGAAGCTTTCTTT.

The chain couples TRBV11-2 to TRBJ2-3; the D call may be TRBD1 or TRBD2 (5 bases each). V lost 0 bases and J lost 3, with 16 bases in between. This CDR3 region has 17 residues. Germline V gives CDR1 SGHAT, CDR2 FQNNGV. The CDR3 region is CASSLDLYSGRTDTQYF. CDR3 nucleotides: TGTGCCAGCAGCTTAGATCTGTACTCGGGGCGAACAGATACGCAGTATTTT.

The chain has TRBV2 and TRBJ2-1; 8 bases map to TRBD1. The CDR3 length is 20 residues. CDR1 and CDR2 from the germline V gene are SNHLY and FYNNEI. Losses at the gene ends were 5 bases for V and 0 bases for J; bases not matched to a gene: 18. As DNA, the CDR3 is TGTGCCAGCAGTACGACAGGGGCGACTGGTATCGTGAGCTCCTACAATGAGCAGTTCTTC. The encoded protein is CASSTTGATGIVSSYNEQFF.

A few counts support this clonotype. The J gene is TRBJ2-6, the V gene TRBV20-1; weak D call: TRBD2 (6 bases). CDR3 length equals 17 residues. Germline assignment: CDR1 DFQATT and CDR2 SNEGSKA (reference sequence). V shed 0 bases and J shed 4 bases, with 16 bases lying between them. The CDR3 DNA reads TGCAGTGCTAGAGATCTCCTGGAGGGGACGGGGGCCAACGTCCTGACTTTC. This encodes CSARDLLEGTGANVLTF.

This clonotype was counted between two and nine times. The chain links TRBV10-3 to TRBJ2-5; 9 bases are shared with TRBD1. The germline V gene has CDR1 ENHRY and CDR2 SYGVKD. Germline trimming cut 0 bases from V and 4 bases from J; bases unmatched to any gene: 6. This CDR3 is 16 amino acids long. CDR3 residues: CAISESMGQGGETQYF. In DNA form, the CDR3 reads TGTGCCATCAGTGAGTCGATGGGACAGGGAGGAGAGACCCAGTACTTC.

The chain has TRBV12-3 or TRBV12-4 and TRBJ2-7; 8 bases are shared with TRBD2. CDR3 length: 14 amino acids. V dropped 7 bases and J dropped 7; count of bases not matched to a gene: 12. The CDR3 loop reads CASIPTRGGREQYF. The CDR3 coding sequence is TGTGCCAGCATCCCCACCCGGGGCGGGAGGGAGCAGTACTTC.

The chain links TRBV27 to TRBJ1-1; maybe TRBD1 (5 bases). This CDR3 is built from 14 residues. The V end lost 2 bases, the J end lost 5 bases, and 12 bases lay between the germline ends. CDR1 MNHEY and CDR2 SMNVEV come from the germline V gene (reference sequence). The CDR3 DNA follows: TGTGCCAGCAGTTTAGAGGGGAAGATTACTGAAGCTTTCTTT. Translated: CASSLEGKITEAFF.

This sequence joins TRBV6-4 and TRBJ2-3, with TRBD1 matching 11 bases. The CDR3 length is 15 residues. CDR1 and CDR2 (germline): MRHNA, SNTAGT. V lost 5 bases, J lost 4 bases, and 5 bases stayed unmatched. As DNA, the CDR3 is TGTGCCAGCAGTCCCCGGGACAGGGGGGCAGATACGCAGTATTTT. Its protein is CASSPRDRGADTQYF.